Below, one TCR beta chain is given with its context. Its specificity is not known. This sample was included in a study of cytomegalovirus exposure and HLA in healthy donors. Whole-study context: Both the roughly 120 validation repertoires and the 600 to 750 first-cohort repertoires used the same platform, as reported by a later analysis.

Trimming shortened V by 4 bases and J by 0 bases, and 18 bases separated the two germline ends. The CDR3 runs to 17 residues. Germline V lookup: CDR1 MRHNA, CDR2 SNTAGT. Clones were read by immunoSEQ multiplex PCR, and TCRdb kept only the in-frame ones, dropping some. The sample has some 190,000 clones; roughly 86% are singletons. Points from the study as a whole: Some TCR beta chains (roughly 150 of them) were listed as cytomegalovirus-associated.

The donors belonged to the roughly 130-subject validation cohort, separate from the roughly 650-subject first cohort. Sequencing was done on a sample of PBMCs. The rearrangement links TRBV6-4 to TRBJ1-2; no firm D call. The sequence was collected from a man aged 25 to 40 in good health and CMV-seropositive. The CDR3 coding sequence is TGTGCCAGCAGTGTGTCTAAAGGGTGGGAAGCTAACTATGGCTACACCTTC. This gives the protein CASSVSKGWEANYGYTF.